The entry that follows covers one TCR beta chain sequence. Antigen unknown. With the ViraFEST assay, the study expanded antigen-specific CD4+ T cells using viral peptide pools, then sequenced them. A roughly 10-day culture period preceded the isolation of CD4+ T cells. Previously uninfected by SARS-CoV-2, the vaccine recipients also showed negative nucleocapsid antibodies. V shed 3 bases and J 5 bases; nucleotides not matched to a gene: 7. CDR1 is SGHDT and CDR2 is YYEEEE in the germline V gene. The CDR3 loop spans 15 amino acids. The record originates from a study of vaccination effects on CD4 cells after COVID-19. TCRdb's copy holds only in-frame clones and misses some; the assay was immunoSEQ multiplex PCR. The top ten hold more than 5% of the sample, which has some 52,000 clones, 75% to 80% seen once.

The receptor was isolated from a human donor who received a COVID-19 vaccine. The J gene is TRBJ2-5, the V gene TRBV5-6, with 10 nucleotides matching TRBD1. Material: CD4+ T cells from PBMCs cultured with HCoV-OC43 spike peptides, obtained before COVID-19 vaccination. Subset described: HCoV-OC43 spike overlapping peptide pool stimulation. DNA of the CDR3: TGTGCCAGCAGCTCAACGACAGGGGGCGCCGAGACCCAGTACTTC. Translated, it gives CASSSTTGGAETQYF.